This TCR beta chain originates from a study of cytomegalovirus exposure and HLA in healthy donors. The data were produced by immunoSEQ multiplex PCR, yet TCRdb's version contains in-frame clones alone and is incomplete. This table holds approximately 160,000 clones, 90% to 97% found once. Trimming pared 4 bases from V and 2 bases from J, leaving 11 bases between. CDR1 is SGHRS and CDR2 is YFSETQ in the germline V gene. The CDR3 runs to 14 residues. The chain is built from TRBV5-1 and TRBJ2-3, with D perhaps matching TRBD1 (6 bases). Input material: PBMCs. The source of this sequence is a woman aged 18-29 years in good health and CMV-seronegative. The CDR3 reads CASSPRQDTDTQYF. For the CDR3, the DNA is TGCGCCAGCAGCCCCCGACAGGACACAGATACGCAGTATTTT.